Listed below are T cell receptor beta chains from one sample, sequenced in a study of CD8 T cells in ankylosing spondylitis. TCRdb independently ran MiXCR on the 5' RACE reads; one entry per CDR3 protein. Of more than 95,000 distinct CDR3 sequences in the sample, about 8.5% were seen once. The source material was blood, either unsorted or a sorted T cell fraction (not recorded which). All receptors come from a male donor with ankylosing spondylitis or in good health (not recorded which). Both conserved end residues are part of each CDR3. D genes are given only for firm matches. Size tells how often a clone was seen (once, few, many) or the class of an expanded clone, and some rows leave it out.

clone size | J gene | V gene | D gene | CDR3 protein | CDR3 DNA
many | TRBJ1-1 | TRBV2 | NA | CASSGKEYTEAFF | TGTGCCAGCAGTGGAAAAGAATACACTGAAGCTTTCTTT
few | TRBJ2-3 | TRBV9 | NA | CASSVSGVADTQYF | TGTGCCAGCAGCGTATCGGGAGTTGCAGATACGCAGTATTTT
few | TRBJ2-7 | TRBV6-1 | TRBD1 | CASIPTGSTYEQYF | TGTGCCAGCATCCCGACAGGGAGCACCTACGAGCAGTACTTC
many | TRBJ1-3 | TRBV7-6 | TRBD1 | CASSLALTPGQGANTIYF | TGTGCCAGCAGCTTAGCTTTAACCCCGGGACAGGGGGCGAACACCATATATTTT
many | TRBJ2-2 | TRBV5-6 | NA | CASSLDIGAGGELFF | TGTGCCAGCAGCTTGGATATAGGAGCGGGCGGGGAGCTGTTTTTT
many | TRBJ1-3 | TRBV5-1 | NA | CASSLRGGAGNTIYF | TGCGCCAGCAGCTTACGTGGGGGCGCCGGAAACACCATATATTTT
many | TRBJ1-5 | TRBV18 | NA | CASSRGHTQNYQPQHF | TGTGCCAGCTCCCGGGGACATACCCAAAACTATCAGCCCCAGCATTTT
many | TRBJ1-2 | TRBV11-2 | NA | CASSSLMRANYGYTF | TGTGCCAGCAGCTCCCTTATGAGAGCTAACTATGGCTACACCTTC
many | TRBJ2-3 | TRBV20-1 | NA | CSASVGPDTQYF | TGCAGTGCCTCGGTTGGGCCAGATACGCAGTATTTT
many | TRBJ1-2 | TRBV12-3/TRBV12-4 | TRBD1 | CASSLFRDSPNYGYTF | TGTGCCAGCAGTCTCTTCCGGGACAGCCCTAACTATGGCTACACCTTC
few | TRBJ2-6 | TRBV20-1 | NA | CSARDQRDSSGANVLTF | TGCAGTGCTAGAGATCAGCGGGACAGCTCTGGGGCCAACGTCCTGACTTTC
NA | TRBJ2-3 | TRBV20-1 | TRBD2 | CSASWLAGRSDTQYF | TGCAGTGCTAGCTGGCTAGCGGGGAGGTCAGATACGCAGTATTTT
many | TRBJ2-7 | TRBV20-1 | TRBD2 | CSARDWGTSGLEQYF | TGCAGTGCTAGAGATTGGGGGACTAGCGGGTTAGAGCAGTACTTC
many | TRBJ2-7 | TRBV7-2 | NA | CASSSGVEEQYF | TGTGCCAGCAGCTCCGGGGTGGAGGAGCAGTACTTC
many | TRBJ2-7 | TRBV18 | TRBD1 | CASSPPIWDRGYEQYF | TGTGCCAGCTCACCACCGATTTGGGACAGGGGCTACGAGCAGTACTTC
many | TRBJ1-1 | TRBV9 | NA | CASSVGQMGSARNTEAFF | TGTGCCAGCAGCGTAGGGCAGATGGGGTCTGCTAGGAACACTGAAGCTTTCTTT
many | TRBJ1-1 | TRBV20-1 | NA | CSARSTENTEAFF | TGCAGTGCTAGATCGACAGAGAACACTGAAGCTTTCTTT
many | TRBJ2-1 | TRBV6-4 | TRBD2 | CASKWASGTLSYNEQFF | TGTGCCAGCAAGTGGGCTAGCGGGACGTTGTCCTACAATGAGCAGTTCTTC
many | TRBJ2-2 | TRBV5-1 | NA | CASSLEGTGARTGELFF | TGCGCCAGCAGCTTGGAAGGGACGGGAGCTCGTACCGGGGAGCTGTTTTTT
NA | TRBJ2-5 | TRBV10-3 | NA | CAISESGVETQYF | TGTGCCATCAGTGAGTCAGGAGTAGAGACCCAGTACTTC
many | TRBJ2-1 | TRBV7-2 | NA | CASSLGGSLGNEQFF | TGTGCCAGCAGCTTAGGGGGGAGTTTGGGAAATGAGCAGTTCTTC
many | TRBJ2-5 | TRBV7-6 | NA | CASRPPGGETQYF | TGTGCCAGCAGACCTCCCGGGGGAGAGACCCAGTACTTC
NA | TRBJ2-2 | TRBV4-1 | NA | CASSHHTGSNTGELFF | TGCGCCAGCAGCCACCATACGGGGTCGAACACCGGGGAGCTGTTTTTT
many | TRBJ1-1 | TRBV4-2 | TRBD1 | CASSQTGGVTHTEAFF | TGTGCCAGCAGCCAGACAGGGGGCGTGACGCACACTGAAGCTTTCTTT
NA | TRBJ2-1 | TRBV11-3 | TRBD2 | CASSLAGGIYNEQFF | TGTGCCAGCAGCTTAGCGGGGGGAATCTACAATGAGCAGTTCTTC
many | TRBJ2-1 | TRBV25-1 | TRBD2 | CASSDGGLAGAYNEQFF | TGTGCCAGCAGTGATGGAGGACTAGCGGGGGCCTACAATGAGCAGTTCTTC
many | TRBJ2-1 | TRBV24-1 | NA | CATSPGQQNEQFF | TGTGCCACCAGTCCGGGGCAACAAAATGAGCAGTTCTTC
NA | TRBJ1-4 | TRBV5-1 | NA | CASSRDLANEKLFF | TGCGCCAGCAGCCGTGACCTGGCTAATGAAAAACTGTTTTTT
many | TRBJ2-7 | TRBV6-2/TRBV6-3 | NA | CASNNVRRRDPYEQYF | TGTGCCAGCAATAACGTCCGTCGGCGGGATCCCTACGAGCAGTACTTC
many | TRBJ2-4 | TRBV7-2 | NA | CASSIHVGEAKNIQYF | TGTGCCAGCAGCATCCATGTGGGGGAAGCCAAAAACATTCAGTACTTC
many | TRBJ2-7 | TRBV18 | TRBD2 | CASSSPTSGSTDEQYF | TGTGCCAGCTCATCCCCGACTAGCGGGAGTACGGACGAGCAGTACTTC
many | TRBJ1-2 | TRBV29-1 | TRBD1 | CSVGDRAGYGYTF | TGCAGCGTCGGGGACAGGGCAGGCTATGGCTACACCTTC
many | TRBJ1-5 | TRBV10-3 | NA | CAISESISQPQHF | TGTGCCATCAGTGAGTCGATCAGTCAGCCCCAGCATTTT
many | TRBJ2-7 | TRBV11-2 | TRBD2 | CASSVGLAASYEQYF | TGTGCCAGCAGCGTCGGACTAGCCGCTTCCTACGAGCAGTACTTC
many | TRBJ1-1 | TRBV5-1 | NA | CASSLAAGWFAEAFF | TGCGCCAGCAGCTTGGCCGCAGGGTGGTTCGCTGAAGCTTTCTTT
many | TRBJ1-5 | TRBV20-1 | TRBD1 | CNPSRGSNQPQHF | TGCAACCCCAGCAGGGGGAGCAATCAGCCCCAGCATTTT
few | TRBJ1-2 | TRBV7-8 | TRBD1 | CASGRLQGIYGYTF | TGTGCCAGCGGCCGCCTACAGGGGATCTATGGCTACACCTTC
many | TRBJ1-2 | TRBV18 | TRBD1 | CASSPPTGNGYTF | TGTGCCAGCTCACCACCGACAGGGAATGGCTACACCTTC
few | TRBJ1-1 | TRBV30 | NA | CAWSAGGGYTEAFF | TGTGCCTGGAGTGCCGGGGGAGGGTACACTGAAGCTTTCTTT
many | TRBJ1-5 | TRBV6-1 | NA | CASSPPGGVNQPQHF | TGTGCCAGCAGTCCGCCCGGGGGGGTTAATCAGCCCCAGCATTTT
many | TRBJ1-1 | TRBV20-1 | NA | CSAFRRDRLRTEAFF | TGCAGTGCTTTCCGACGGGACCGACTTAGGACTGAAGCTTTCTTT
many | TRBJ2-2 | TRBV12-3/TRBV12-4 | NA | CASSLGRGRGVTGELFF | TGTGCCAGCAGTTTAGGGCGCGGGCGAGGGGTCACCGGGGAGCTGTTTTTT
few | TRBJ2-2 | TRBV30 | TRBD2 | CAWSRLWLAANTGELFF | TGTGCCTGGAGTCGCCTTTGGCTAGCGGCGAACACCGGGGAGCTGTTTTTT